The present T cell receptor beta chain was sequenced within a study of T cells in Graves' hyperthyroidism and ophthalmopathy. Study-level findings and limits: In the analysis, a 13 V-J model separated ophthalmopathy from stable hyperthyroidism. Most thyroid clonotypes with frequency above 0.001 were detected in blood.

This clonotype was detected ten times or more. The antigen remains undetermined. Patients between 18 and 65 years old had hyperthyroidism, newly diagnosed and lasting under 2 months. Amplification targeted TCR beta CDR3 regions from RNA transcripts. The HTBI primer set was used in a first-round RT-PCR of the TCR CDR3. TCRdb used MiXCR to reprocess the multiplex PCR reads, holding one entry per CDR3 protein. This table holds about 560,000 distinct CDR3 sequences, around 15% found once. This TCR was sampled from a woman younger than 30 with Graves' hyperthyroidism. The source material was blood.

The CDR3 nucleotides read TGTGCCACCAGTGATGCAGGGATTGAGGAGAATGAGCAGTTCTTC. Residues: CATSDAGIEENEQFF. V is TRBV24-1 and J is TRBJ2-1; TRBD1 is a possible D gene (5 bases). Trimming took off 3 bases at V and 7 bases at J, with 15 bases between the two ends. Germline CDR1 and CDR2: KGHDR and SFDVKD. The CDR3 is 15 amino acids.